This T cell receptor (beta chain) was profiled in a study of cytomegalovirus exposure and HLA in healthy donors (TCRdb year 2017). For context, the study as a whole: An earlier analysis of some 620 of the donors reported 250 to 300 Gb of sequence data and 117 million unique TCR beta sequences obtained from about 179 million T cells. High-throughput TCR immunosequencing, statistical association of individual TCRs with disease status, and machine learning were combined to predict cytomegalovirus infection status. A few DR-DQ haplotypes were handled as single units for association and clustering because linkage in the cohort was strong. The study profiled the T cell repertoires of 666 subjects by immunosequencing and related them to cytomegalovirus serostatus. A separate validation cohort of over 95 different subjects was used in addition to the 666-subject first cohort. Both class I and class II loci were covered by HLA typing, at four-digit resolution. Donor age, sex, ethnicity and CMV serostatus were compiled alongside the repertoire data. On average, around 240,000 unique TCR beta nucleotide sequences were sequenced per donor among a few hundred genotyped donors of the cohort, with roughly 18% of those sequences being non-productive. In the later analysis, no new phenotypic data were used to find candidate immune exposures; instead, reliance was placed on TCR beta sequences and their occurrence across donors. In an earlier analysis of roughly 580 of the donors, high-throughput TCR beta sequencing was used to judge whether each TCR beta V gene segment behaved as functional or pseudogenic. Genome-wide SNP genotypes for about 65% of the 666 donors were used in a later genetic analysis, which treated that subset as a discovery cohort. In a later analysis, previously published TCR beta repertoires from several hundred donors were re-analyzed and high-resolution HLA genotyping was added so that TCR occurrence patterns could be studied. Roughly 300 gigabases of sequencing data and tens of millions of unique TCR sequences made up an early release that covered approximately 700 HLA-typed donors. Typing coverage varied by locus: 629-630 donors for A, B, C, DRB1 and DQB1; more than 500 for DQA1; approximately 570 for DPA1; around 450 for DPB1. Among the roughly 380 genotyped donors, 81% belonged to the genetic ancestry cluster associated with self-reported Caucasian donors. All discovery cohort repertoires had been generated using a single sequencing platform. The study aimed to test whether cataloging public T cell receptors could reveal signatures of past pathogen exposure.

V lost 2 bases and J lost 0 bases; the stretch between them is 6 bases long. CDR1 and CDR2 are read off the germline V gene as SGDLS and YYNGEE. The CDR3 spans 15 residues, from the cysteine through the phenylalanine. The CDR3 DNA has 45 bases and is translated from base 1. Overall study results and their limits: The study gave a list of over 150 TCR beta chains associated with cytomegalovirus. Because counts were too low, some 17 rarely observed V segments, including chromosome 9 orphons, were excluded from the earlier analysis of 500 to 700 of the donors. A later analysis reported that several top co-occurrence clusters appeared linked to parvovirus B19, influenza, CMV and Epstein-Barr virus. Sequencing depth was assumed to be roughly uniform across donors in the presence/absence analyses, though that assumption may not hold. According to the authors, the approach could potentially be generalized to other disease states and immunological phenotypes. In vitro tests confirmed that a few of the cytomegalovirus-associated TCR beta chains recognize cytomegalovirus antigens. Compared with the approximately 710-donor mean, donors in an Asian-associated ancestry cluster had fewer N-insertions in productive TCRs, according to a later genetic analysis. Immune exposure information for the cohort was limited to CMV serostatus. Linkage disequilibrium might explain the correlated functional status among segregating V segments, but an unknown experimental factor could not be ruled out. Broadly in line with IMGT annotations, most TCR beta V segments showed up in productive rearrangements about 90% or about 30% of the time in an earlier analysis of 587 of the donors. When HLA alleles, especially DR and DQ, strongly co-occurred, TCR associations were difficult to assign to individual alleles. An association between a missense DCLRE1C variant and V-gene and J-gene trimming of TCR beta chains was found in a later genetic analysis and replicated in an independent cohort. While some public TCRs were present in many individuals, most TCR sequences turned up only very rarely across donors. HLA typing was unavailable for some donors at each locus, so association tests used only the typed subset. Compared with equally common non-associated chains, HLA-associated TCR beta chains in a later analysis were more clonally expanded and had lower generation probabilities. A later analysis found that most CMV-associated TCR beta chains appeared HLA-restricted, with HLA associations seemingly driven largely by CMV exposure. Specific HLA alleles were associated with around 18,000 TCR beta sequences at a false discovery rate of 0.05 in a later analysis. Some IMGT-functional V segments, including TRBV6-2 and TRBV6-3, could not be distinguished by the 87-base-pair reads and were therefore excluded. In this cohort, only TCR beta chains were sequenced, and detectable features were limited by the absence of alpha or paired-chain data. A further reported finding was that TCR beta sequences accurately predicted the HLA-A and HLA-B alleles for most subjects in the first cohort. In a later analysis, TCR association rates were found to vary across HLA loci, with the most associated TCRs seen for DRB1 alleles and the fewest for HLA-C alleles. The classifier was reported to diagnose cytomegalovirus status with high specificity and sensitivity in both the original and validation cohorts. The sequencing pipeline was judged likely to have produced a cluster of highly shared sequence variants as a technical artifact.

The cohort consisted of 600 to 750 healthy bone marrow donors. Cohort members were all nominally healthy when sampled, although unrecorded immune exposures were likely present. The donor was CMV seropositive and belonged to the group of some 290 seropositive cohort members. Each donor provided a peripheral blood sample, and peripheral blood mononuclear cells were used for TCR beta sequencing. Genomic DNA extraction from the blood cell samples was performed with the Qiagen DNeasy Blood Extraction Kit. As concerns this clone: The antigen it recognizes is unknown. Qualities for individual bases were not recorded, and no much larger clone is one base off.

Library construction relied on the immunoSEQ multiplex PCR assay. For the multiplex PCR, a mixture combining 60 forward primers for TCR Vbeta segments and 13 reverse primers for TCR Jbeta segments was used. The CDR3 region of rearranged TCR beta genes was amplified from genomic DNA by a multiplex PCR assay. Amplified TCR beta libraries were sequenced as 87-base-pair reads on the Illumina HiSeq System. As for the original processing: A later analysis tallied approximately 87 million unique TCR beta chains across the 640 or so repertoires, and approximately 9.9 million of those chains were shared by two or more donors. A nearest-neighbor algorithm error-corrected the raw reads and collapsed the reads into unique sequences, merging closely related sequences to remove PCR and sequencing errors. CDR3 sequences were aligned to IMGT reference sequences to assign V, D and J gene segments. For a sequence to be retained, a match of at least six nucleotides to both a V gene segment and a J gene segment was required. Rearrangements were called productive when the CDR3 lacked stop codons and stayed in frame with V and J; all others were non-productive. CDR3 was defined by IMGT convention, running from the second conserved V-encoded cysteine to the conserved J-encoded phenylalanine. Sequences without an unambiguous match to a single V gene segment were excluded from the earlier analysis of 450 to 650 of the donors. In an earlier analysis of almost 600 of the donors, a V segment was called functional when productive rearrangements were above 56.7%, and segregating when the standard deviation between donors exceeded 5%. A statistical classification framework was built to diagnose cytomegalovirus status from the catalog of TCR beta chain sequences. In a later analysis, V and J genes were assigned by comparing TCR nucleotide sequences against IMGT/GENE-DB human TR gene sequences. A later analysis assigned CDR3 sequences and most-parsimonious VDJ recombination scenarios with the TCRdist pipeline. In a later analysis, each TCR beta chain was defined by its CDR3 amino acid sequence together with its V-gene family, and reads lacking a unique V-gene family were excluded. To address suspected cross-contamination and a sequencing artifact, a later analysis removed 592 highly shared, low-generation-probability nucleotide sequences. A later analysis calculated a clonal expansion index for each public chain from normalized within-repertoire ranks of inferred template counts. In a later analysis, generation probabilities were computed using a VDJ recombination model fitted to out-of-frame rearrangements, and the results were checked against IGoR. In a later analysis, TCR-TCR, TCR-HLA and TCR-CMV co-occurrence was scored with hypergeometric tests, and a repertoire-size bias correction was applied to TCR pairs. In a later analysis, false discovery rates were estimated by permuting HLA or CMV assignments 20 times. In a later analysis, co-occurring TCRs were grouped with DBSCAN, and TCRdist sequence similarity was added when clustering was performed within HLA-allele-positive subsets. Repertoires with fewer than 30,000 or more than 120,000 public chains, plus five repertoires with anomalous nucleotide sharing, were excluded from co-occurrence clustering. As stored in TCRdb, this immuneACCESS dataset retains in-frame rearrangements with V and J assigned. A fraction of the clones does not appear; measured against another copy, unresolved V genes explain less than half of the discrepancy, and the remainder lacks a known reason. V, J and clone size reflect that table, while D and trimming were determined from the DNA. The sample table contains 150,000 to 200,000 clones; only one count was recorded for 80% of them. The ten largest clones take up 9.5% to 10% of the sample.

This clonotype was obtained from a man aged 18 to 30 in good health and CMV-seropositive. The chain uses TRBV9 and TRBJ2-6; a weak D assignment points to TRBD2 (5 bases agree). Sequencing used PBMCs. The DNA reads as follows: TGTGCCAGCAGCGTGGGGAGCTCTGGGGCCAACGTCCTGACTTTC. Protein translation: CASSVGSSGANVLTF.